These T cell receptor beta chains were read from a single sample in a study of blood T cells in healthy people across ages. A single record per CDR3 protein comes from TCRdb applying MiXCR to the 5' RACE reads. The table includes approximately 1,100,000 distinct CDR3 sequences, less than 50% detected once. The sequenced sample consisted of blood. The source is a woman in her sixties in good health. Both conserved end residues are part of each CDR3. The order of the fields is J gene, D gene, clone size, V gene, CDR3 protein, CDR3 DNA. A D gene is named only where the DNA matches it firmly. Size is stated for part of the rows, as once, few or many counts, or as a class when the clone is expanded.

>TRBJ2-2|NA|NA|TRBV7-6
CASSLGPPQGSGELFF
TGTGCCAGCAGCTTAGGTCCCCCCCAGGGTTCCGGGGAGCTGTTTTTT
>TRBJ2-7|TRBD2|NA|TRBV6-1
CASRTRRGGPLNEQYF
TGTGCCAGCAGGACTAGGAGGGGAGGGCCCCTCAATGAGCAGTACTTC
>TRBJ2-7|TRBD2|few|TRBV14
CASSQEGRGDYSYEQYF
TGTGCCAGCAGCCAAGAAGGCCGGGGGGATTACTCCTACGAGCAGTACTTC
>TRBJ2-1|TRBD2|NA|TRBV20-1
CSAPTSGSSHNEQFF
TGCAGTGCTCCTACTAGCGGGAGTTCCCACAATGAGCAGTTCTTC
>TRBJ2-5|TRBD2|NA|TRBV6-5
CASSYSLSSGGYQETQYF
TGTGCCAGCAGTTACTCATTATCCTCCGGGGGGTACCAAGAGACCCAGTACTTC
>TRBJ2-7|NA|few|TRBV21-1
CASSTWGDRSSSYEQYF
TGTGCCAGCAGCACGTGGGGTGACAGGTCTAGCTCCTACGAGCAGTACTTC
>TRBJ2-7|TRBD2|few|TRBV6-1
CASGREASYEQYF
TGTGCCAGCGGGCGGGAGGCGTCCTACGAGCAGTACTTC
>TRBJ1-2|NA|few|TRBV9
CASTSLGARNGYTF
TGTGCCAGCACCTCATTGGGCGCCCGGAATGGCTACACCTTC
>TRBJ2-1|TRBD2|NA|TRBV7-2
CASSRGGGTEQFF
TGTGCCAGCAGCCGGGGGGGCGGGACTGAGCAGTTCTTC
>TRBJ1-4|NA|NA|TRBV19
CASSLRQKGEKLFF
TGTGCCAGTAGTCTCCGACAGAAGGGTGAAAAACTGTTTTTT
>TRBJ2-3|TRBD1|NA|TRBV11-2
CASSSRDRGNPFTDTQYF
TGTGCCAGCAGCTCACGGGACAGGGGGAATCCGTTCACAGATACGCAGTATTTT
>TRBJ1-4|NA|NA|TRBV11-2
CASSSSGKWELFF
TGTGCCAGCAGCTCCTCCGGGAAATGGGAACTGTTTTTT
>TRBJ2-1|NA|NA|TRBV7-9
CASSFSGRASSYNEQFF
TGTGCCAGCAGCTTCTCTGGGCGGGCGAGCTCCTACAATGAGCAGTTCTTC
>TRBJ2-7|NA|NA|TRBV12-3/TRBV12-4
CASSRERAREQYF
TGTGCCAGCAGTAGAGAAAGGGCACGCGAGCAGTACTTC
>TRBJ2-5|TRBD2|few|TRBV20-1
CSANRLAVDQETQYF
TGCAGTGCAAACCGACTAGCAGTAGACCAAGAGACCCAGTACTTC
>TRBJ2-3|TRBD1|few|TRBV5-1
CASSRPGTGGGGTDTQYF
TGCGCCAGCAGCCGACCCGGGACAGGGGGTGGAGGGACAGATACGCAGTATTTT
>TRBJ2-5|NA|NA|TRBV4-1
CASSIFRGGRETQYF
TGCGCCAGCAGCATCTTTAGGGGGGGAAGGGAGACCCAGTACTTC
>TRBJ2-1|TRBD1|NA|TRBV2
CASNRDRGYNEQFF
TGTGCCAGCAACCGGGACAGGGGCTACAATGAGCAGTTCTTC
>TRBJ2-1|NA|NA|TRBV10-2
CASSEGKNGHEQFF
TGCGCCAGCAGTGAGGGCAAGAATGGACATGAGCAGTTCTTC
>TRBJ2-3|TRBD2|NA|TRBV15
CATSLGLAITDTQYF
TGTGCCACCAGCCTGGGACTAGCGATTACAGATACGCAGTATTTT
>TRBJ2-5|TRBD1|NA|TRBV29-1
CSVETGDRGVQETQYF
TGCAGCGTTGAGACAGGGGACAGGGGGGTCCAAGAGACCCAGTACTTC
>TRBJ2-7|TRBD2|few|TRBV9
CASSVGEREITYEQYF
TGTGCCAGCAGCGTAGGGGAGCGGGAAATTACCTACGAGCAGTACTTC
>TRBJ2-1|TRBD2|many|TRBV7-2
CASSPGLAGFPSYNEQFF
TGTGCCAGCAGCCCCGGACTAGCGGGTTTCCCCTCCTACAATGAGCAGTTCTTC
>TRBJ2-7|NA|NA|TRBV3-1
CASSRKTFYEQYF
TGTGCCAGCAGCCGCAAGACGTTTTACGAGCAGTACTTC
>TRBJ2-5|NA|NA|TRBV11-2
CASSLDHPGLGERYF
TGTGCCAGCAGCTTAGATCACCCAGGGTTGGGCGAGCGGTACTTC
>TRBJ2-7|TRBD2|NA|TRBV20-1
CSARDPTSGRSYEQYF
TGCAGTGCTAGAGATCCAACTAGCGGACGCTCCTACGAGCAGTACTTC
>TRBJ2-1|TRBD2|NA|TRBV4-2
CASSQDTAGGRSYNEQFF
TGTGCCAGCAGCCAAGATACGGCGGGGGGGCGATCCTACAATGAGCAGTTCTTC
>TRBJ1-2|NA|NA|TRBV20-1
CSAKIPGTMDGYTF
TGCAGTGCTAAGATCCCAGGGACAATGGATGGCTACACCTTC
>TRBJ2-1|TRBD2|few|TRBV9
CASSVGPPPYGLAGVSNEQFF
TGTGCCAGCAGCGTAGGTCCCCCGCCCTACGGACTAGCGGGAGTCAGCAATGAGCAGTTCTTC
>TRBJ2-3|NA|NA|TRBV6-1
CASSERARVPDTQYF
TGTGCCAGCAGTGAAAGGGCCAGGGTGCCAGATACACAGTATTTT
>TRBJ2-1|NA|few|TRBV4-1
CASSPPSAHEQFF
TGCGCCAGCAGCCCTCCGAGCGCCCATGAGCAGTTCTTC